This entry lists 22 T cell receptor beta chains sequenced from one sample in a study of blood T cell repertoires in COVID-19. Sequencing used immunoSEQ multiplex PCR; TCRdb keeps in-frame clones, though not all of them. The table lists over 250,000 clones, about 80% of them singletons. Sequencing was done on a sample of peripheral blood. These receptors were obtained from a woman aged 45-65 years who had recovered from COVID-19.

The V call is TRBV7-6, the J call TRBJ1-6; no clear D. The CDR3 loop spans 15 amino acids. The germline V gene encodes CDR1 SGHVS and CDR2 FNYEAQ. Deletions cut 1 base from V and 7 bases from J, with 11 bases between. CDR3 region: CASSLVISRNSPLHF. The CDR3 DNA is TGTGCCAGCAGCTTAGTGATATCGAGGAATTCACCCCTCCACTTT. The entire variable domain, with the rest obtained from reference TRBV7-6 and TRBJ1-6, is as follows: GAGVSQSPRYKVTKRGQDVALRCDPISGHVSLYWYRQALGQGPEFLTYFNYEAQQDKSGLPNDRFSAERPEGSISTLTIQRTEQRDSAMYRCASSLVISRNSPLHFGNGTRLTVT.

The chain couples TRBV28 to TRBJ1-3, with 7 bases that match TRBD1. V dropped 0 bases and J dropped 6; count of bases not matched to a gene: 8. Per germline, CDR1 MDHEN and CDR2 SYDVKM. The CDR3 consists of 16 residues. CDR3 amino acids: CASSLWPGQSLNTIYF. The CDR3 nucleotides read TGTGCCAGCAGTTTATGGCCGGGACAGAGTCTAAACACCATATATTTT.

This clone is a singleton in its sample. V gene TRBV24-1 combines with J gene TRBJ1-2; weak D call: TRBD1 (6 bases). Germline V gives CDR1 KGHDR, CDR2 SFDVKD. Trimming shortened V by 3 bases and J by 8 bases, and 18 bases separated the two germline ends. The CDR3 consists of 15 residues. This chain's CDR3 is CATSDHRVIHDGYTF. DNA of the CDR3: TGTGCCACCAGTGATCACAGGGTAATACATGACGGCTACACCTTC.

The J gene is TRBJ2-2, the V gene TRBV7-3; 14 nucleotides agree with TRBD2. With 2 bases clipped from V and 6 bases from J, the junction kept 5 bases outside the gene matches. The CDR3 is 17 residues long. Germline CDR1 is SGHTA and CDR2 is FQGTGA. The CDR3 is CASSLGLAGGPPGELFF. CDR3 in DNA: TGTGCCAGCAGCTTAGGACTAGCGGGGGGTCCCCCCGGGGAGCTGTTTTTT.

V usage is TRBV11-2 and J usage is TRBJ2-7; 7 nucleotides align to TRBD1. V lost 2 bases to trimming and J lost 2 bases; unmatched junction nucleotides: 6. Germline CDR1 reads SGHAT; CDR2 reads FQNNGV. CDR3 length: 15 amino acids. CDR3 region: CASSLSDRATYEQYF. The CDR3 DNA sequence: TGTGCCAGCAGCTTAAGTGACAGGGCAACCTACGAGCAGTACTTC.

The rearrangement links TRBV7-9 to TRBJ1-2; 7 positions agree with TRBD1. Germline-derived CDR1 and CDR2 are SEHNR and FQNEAQ (reference sequence). There are 15 residues in the CDR3. Losses at the gene ends were 5 bases for V and 0 bases for J; bases not matched to a gene: 6. The CDR3 DNA reads as TGTGCCAGCAGCCGGACAGGACTTACTAACTATGGCTACACCTTC. This sequence encodes CASSRTGLTNYGYTF.

V usage is TRBV7-2 and J usage is TRBJ1-6; D might be TRBD1 (6 bases). CDR1 is SGHTA, CDR2 FQGNSA, per germline. The CDR3 extends over 16 amino acids. Deletions cut 3 bases from V and 9 bases from J, with 18 bases between. Written as DNA, the CDR3 is TGTGCCAGCAGCTTTTATAGGGGGGGCGCGGGTTCACCCCTCCACTTT. Translated, it gives CASSFYRGGAGSPLHF.

With respect to this clone: A read error is possible here, since a much larger clone lies one base away. The chain employs TRBV7-2 and TRBJ1-2, with D perhaps matching TRBD1 (6 bases). Germline V gene data show CDR1 as SGHTA and CDR2 as FQGNSA. The CDR3 spans 13 residues. V lost 4 bases and J lost 3, with 9 bases in between. In DNA, the CDR3 is TGTGCCAGCAGCTCGGACAGTTACTATGGCTACACCTTC. Residues: CASSSDSYYGYTF. The full variable domain, with the rest looked up from reference TRBV7-2 and TRBJ1-2, is GAGVSQSPSNKVTEKGKDVELRCDPISGHTALYWYRQSLGQGLEFLIYFQGNSAPDKSGLPSDRFSAERTGGSVSTLTIQRTQQEDSAVYLCASSSDSYYGYTFGSGTRLTVV.

The rearrangement joins TRBV28 to TRBJ2-5, with 9 bases that match TRBD1. CDR1 and CDR2 (germline): MDHEN, SYDVKM. The CDR3 has 15 amino acids. The V gene end was trimmed by 6 bases and the J gene end by 5 bases; junction bases not matched to a gene: 10. Here the CDR3 DNA reads TGTGCCAGCAGCACCTACAGGGGGCGGTTCGAGACCCAGTACTTC. Its translation is CASSTYRGRFETQYF.

The CDR3 DNA reads TGTGCCAGCAGCCACGGAGGTCTCAGCAATCAGCCCCAGCATTTT. Amino acids: CASSHGGLSNQPQHF. The chain has TRBV5-6 and TRBJ1-5, with no clear D. V gave up 4 bases and J gave up 1 base, with 12 bases separating them. The germline CDR1 and CDR2 sequences are SGHDT and YYEEEE. The CDR3 has 15 residues.

The rearrangement joins TRBV5-1 to TRBJ2-3, with D possibly matching TRBD2 (7 bases). The length of the CDR3 is 15 residues. Between the trimmed V and J ends, which lost 7 bases and 1 base, there was a span of 16 bases. Germline values: CDR1 SGHRS, CDR2 YFSETQ. CDR3 in amino acids: CASGKLGGGTDTQYF. CDR3 in DNA: TGCGCCAGCGGAAAGTTAGGGGGGGGCACAGATACGCAGTATTTT.

J is TRBJ1-4 and V is TRBV4-2, with 9 positions matching TRBD1. Germline CDR1 and CDR2: LGHNA and YNFKEQ. The V and J ends lost 3 bases and 15 bases, in that order; junction bases with no gene match: 14. CDR3 length: 15 amino acids. The CDR3 DNA reads TGTGCCAGCAGCCAGGAGGAAGGACAGGGGCGCTTAATGTTTTTT. This codes for CASSQEEGQGRLMFF.

This clone appeared a few times. The rearrangement joins TRBV15 to TRBJ2-5; 8 bases match TRBD2. CDR1 is LNHNV, CDR2 YYDKDF, per germline (reference sequence). The CDR3 totals 18 residues. Germline trimming cut 1 base from V and 4 bases from J; bases unmatched to any gene: 14. The CDR3 region is CATSRGPQRELDLETQYF. CDR3 coding DNA: TGTGCCACCAGCAGAGGACCCCAGCGGGAGCTTGATTTAGAGACCCAGTACTTC.

The chain links TRBV20-1 to TRBJ1-1; D is ambiguous. Trimming removed 5 bases from V and 0 bases from J, with 4 bases in between. The CDR3 covers 11 residues. CDR1 DFQATT and CDR2 SNEGSKA come from the germline V gene (reference sequence). CDR3 sequence: CSAPMNTEAFF. Here the CDR3 DNA reads TGCAGTGCTCCTATGAACACTGAAGCTTTCTTT.

This clone has just a few counts. The chain combines TRBV3-1 (or the pseudogene TRBV3-2) with TRBJ1-1; 8 bases are shared with TRBD1. J lost 4 bases, V lost 0 bases, and 7 bases had no gene match. Germline V gene lookup returns CDR1 LGHDT and CDR2 YNNKEL (reference sequence). The length of the CDR3 is 16 residues. DNA for the CDR3: TGTGCCAGCAGCCAAGAACGGACAGGGTCGAGCACTGAAGCTTTCTTT. It encodes CASSQERTGSSTEAFF.

V usage is TRBV3-1 (or the pseudogene TRBV3-2) and J usage is TRBJ1-3; D is possibly TRBD1 (6 bases). The germline CDR1 and CDR2 sequences are LGHDT and YNNKEL (reference sequence). V was shortened by 4 bases and J by 0 bases, with 13 bases between the two germline ends. The CDR3 covers 16 residues. The CDR3 here is CASSLTTGFSGNTIYF. CDR3 DNA: TGTGCCAGCAGCCTTACTACAGGGTTCTCTGGAAACACCATATATTTT.

The chain couples TRBV6-5 to TRBJ1-2; 7 positions agree with TRBD1. Germline V gene data show CDR1 as MNHEY and CDR2 as SVGAGI. The CDR3 spans 13 residues. V was clipped by 7 bases and J by 2 bases; unmatched bases: 4. CDR3: CASTRQGNYGYTF. For the CDR3, the DNA is TGTGCCAGCACTCGACAGGGCAACTATGGCTACACCTTC.

The chain employs TRBV11-2 and TRBJ1-6, with D perhaps TRBD1 (5 bases). The CDR3 length is 16 residues. Germline assignment: CDR1 SGHAT and CDR2 FQNNGV. Trimming removed 0 bases at V and 9 bases at J, with 15 bases between. CDR3: CASSLDPRAGGSPLHF. The CDR3 coding sequence is TGTGCCAGCAGCTTAGATCCTAGGGCGGGGGGTTCACCCCTCCACTTT.

This chain links TRBV4-3 with TRBJ1-1; D unresolved. CDR3 length equals 14 residues. The germline gives CDR1 LGHNA, CDR2 YSLEER. Trimming shortened V by 0 bases and J by 6 bases, and 11 bases separated the two germline ends. This CDR3 reads CASSQDPGRAEAFF. CDR3 sequence (DNA): TGCGCCAGCAGCCAAGATCCGGGAAGGGCTGAAGCTTTCTTT.

The chain combines TRBV6-5 with TRBJ1-2; D gene ambiguous. The CDR3 totals 15 residues. The V end lost 2 bases, the J end lost 4 bases, and 14 bases lay between the germline ends. Germline-derived CDR1 and CDR2 are MNHEY and SVGAGI. The CDR3 region has the DNA TGTGCCAGCAGTTACACCCCAGTCGTATCCTATGGCTACACCTTC. Protein sequence: CASSYTPVVSYGYTF.

The J gene is TRBJ1-5, the V gene TRBV19, with D uncertain. CDR3 length: 12 amino acids. The germline V gene has CDR1 LNHDA and CDR2 SQIVND (reference sequence). The V end lost 2 bases, the J end lost 9 bases, and 8 bases lay between the germline ends. In DNA, the CDR3 is TGTGCCAGTAGTATACCCCCGGGGCCCCAGCATTTT. This encodes CASSIPPGPQHF.

The chain carries TRBV7-3 and TRBJ2-3; the match to TRBD1 covers 10 bases. Germline V gene lookup returns CDR1 SGHTA and CDR2 FQGTGA. CDR3 length equals 16 residues. V lost 4 bases, J lost 5 bases, and 9 bases stayed unmatched. CDR3 region: CASSSTGTGVQDTQYF. DNA of the CDR3: TGTGCCAGCAGCTCGACGGGGACAGGGGTCCAAGATACGCAGTATTTT.